Included here is one TCR beta chain sequence, with context. Its target is not known. These data are taken from a study of cytomegalovirus exposure and HLA in healthy donors. Study-wide points: Common viral pathogens (according to a later analysis) appeared linked to several of the most significant clusters.

Germline CDR1 reads SGHVS; CDR2 reads FNYEAQ. Trimming stripped 1 base from V and 1 base from J, with 15 bases between. The CDR3 is 17 amino acids. The PCR used 60 Vbeta and 13 Jbeta primers. Some clones are missing from TCRdb's copy, which holds only in-frame ones; the method was immunoSEQ multiplex PCR. Among about 160,000 clones listed, 75% to 85% were seen once. The sequencing sample was made of PBMCs. V gene TRBV7-6 combines with J gene TRBJ2-3, with a possible D match to TRBD2 (6 bases). This sequence was found in a girl aged 2 to 10 in good health and CMV-seropositive. This CDR3 is CASSLVGTGVRTDTQYF. The CDR3 nucleotides read TGTGCCAGCAGCTTAGTGGGGACGGGAGTCCGCACAGATACGCAGTATTTT.